One TCR beta chain is described in this entry. The antigen is undetermined. The data were obtained in a study of post-analysis software for immune sequencing data. Built from TCR beta cDNA, the libraries had unique molecular identifiers in them. TCRdb itself ran the PCR reads through MiXCR, one entry per CDR3 protein. The sample shows 650,000 to 850,000 distinct CDR3 sequences, approximately 44% of them seen only once. V lost 2 bases and J 2 bases, leaving 11 bases between the germline ends. The CDR3 covers 15 residues. Per germline, CDR1 MGHRA and CDR2 YSYEKL. Study-wide findings and caveats: The study found TRBV5-6, TRBV5-1 and TRBV20-1 among five TRBV segments more frequent in patients than controls.

Source material: blood. The origin of this receptor is a girl between 10 and 17 years old with multiple sclerosis. The chain couples TRBV4-1 to TRBJ2-3; D unclear. Here the CDR3 DNA reads TGCGCCAGCAGCCAAACTTCTCCCCACACAGATACGCAGTATTTT. Its translation is CASSQTSPHTDTQYF.